What follows is one T cell receptor beta chain and its context. Authors' methods: Nucleated cell number was recorded as an estimate derived from reference gene primer amplification. The data were produced by immunoSEQ multiplex PCR, yet TCRdb's version contains in-frame clones alone and is incomplete. Clone size and V and J calls were adopted from that table, with D and trimming inferred from the DNA. The table has 200,000 to 300,000 clones, around 88% seen once. This entry belongs to a study of blood T cell repertoires in COVID-19. Study-wide background: COVID-19 samples from acute and convalescent phases originated in the United States, Italy and Spain.

V lost 0 bases and J lost 15; bases outside the gene matches: 8. Germline lookup yields CDR1 SGHNT and CDR2 YENEEA. The CDR3 contains 13 residues. The origin of this receptor is a man aged 25 to 40 with active or convalescent COVID-19. The source material was peripheral blood. The chain uses TRBV11-3 and TRBJ2-1; 7 bases are a match to TRBD1. CDR3 protein: CASSLDGDRPLFF. The CDR3, as DNA: TGTGCCAGCAGCTTAGACGGGGACAGACCCCTGTTCTTC.